The clone carrying this TCR beta chain is medium-sized (0.01 to 0.1%). This entry comes from a study of T and B cells in COVID-19 patients. Overall study context: Blood was sampled from COVID-19 patients who were either actively infected or recovered. Of approximately 20 active-infection patients, 18 carried comorbidities linked to unfavorable COVID-19 outcome.

Each TRB amplification used roughly 220-550 ng of genomic DNA from blood. BIOMED2 TRB-A/B primer pools were used in multiplex TRB PCR. TCRdb re-derived calls from the multiplex PCR reads in MiXCR, one entry per CDR3 protein. Among around 6,700 distinct CDR3 sequences, under 30% were seen once, and the ten largest hold 11%. This CDR3 comprises 12 residues. From germline, CDR1 is MNHEY and CDR2 SVGAGI. Trimming took off 5 bases at V and 6 bases at J, with 8 bases between the two ends. The clonotype originates from a human donor with active COVID-19. The chain uses TRBV6-5 and TRBJ2-1, with a tentative D call TRBD1 (6 bases). Sequencing was performed on blood. Here the CDR3 DNA reads TGTGCCAGCAGTGGGGACACCAATGAGCAGTTCTTC. Residues: CASSGDTNEQFF.